This note documents a single T cell receptor (beta chain) sequence. Its specificity is not known. Sequenced by immunoSEQ multiplex PCR; TCRdb stores in-frame clones only, minus some. The table includes 72,000 or so clones, around 90% detected once. This specimen belongs to a study of T cell responses to AZD1222 COVID-19 vaccine. Germline V gene lookup returns CDR1 DFQATT and CDR2 SNEGSKA (reference sequence). The V end was cut by 3 bases, the J end by 4 bases, with 12 bases between. CDR3 size: 13 residues. General study findings and limits: Along spike, vaccine-associated CD4 TCRs were found throughout, with dominance at 160-218 and 743-854.

This chain joins TRBV20-1 and TRBJ1-1; D is possibly TRBD1 (5 bases). Specimen: peripheral blood, collected on day 0 of AZD1222 vaccination. The clonotype was recovered from an adult in good health. DNA for the CDR3: TGCAGTGCTAGTGTTGGTGGGGGCACTGAAGCTTTCTTT. Protein product: CSASVGGGTEAFF.